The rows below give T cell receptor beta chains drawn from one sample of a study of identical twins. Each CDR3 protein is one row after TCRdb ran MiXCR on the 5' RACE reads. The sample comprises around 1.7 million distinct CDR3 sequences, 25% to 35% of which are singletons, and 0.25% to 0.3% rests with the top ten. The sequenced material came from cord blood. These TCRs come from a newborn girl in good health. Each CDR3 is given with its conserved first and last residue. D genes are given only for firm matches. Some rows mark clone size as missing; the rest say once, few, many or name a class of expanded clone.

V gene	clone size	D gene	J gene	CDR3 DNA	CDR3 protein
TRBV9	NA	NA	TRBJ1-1	TGTGCCAGCAGCGGGCATATGGACAGAGGCGAAGCTTTCTTT	CASSGHMDRGEAFF
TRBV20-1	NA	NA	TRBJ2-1	TGCAGTGCAACCGGGGGTTGGTACAATGAGCAGTTCTTC	CSATGGWYNEQFF
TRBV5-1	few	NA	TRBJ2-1	TGCGCCAGCAGCTTGGGGGCATGGAACGGGAATGAGCAGTTCTTC	CASSLGAWNGNEQFF
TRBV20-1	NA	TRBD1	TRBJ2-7	TGCAGTGCTAAGGACAGGGGGCGAGGCGAGCAGTACTTC	CSAKDRGRGEQYF
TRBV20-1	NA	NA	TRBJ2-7	TGCAGTGTTCAGGGTCGCTACGAGCAGTACTTC	CSVQGRYEQYF
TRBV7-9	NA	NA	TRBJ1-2	TGTGCCAGCAGCTTAGTGGACAGCCGCACCTTC	CASSLVDSRTF
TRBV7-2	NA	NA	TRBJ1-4	TGTGCCAGCAGCTTAGGGGACAAACAGGGTGTGGAAAAACTGTTTTTT	CASSLGDKQGVEKLFF
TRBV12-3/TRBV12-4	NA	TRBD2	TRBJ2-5	TGTGCCAGCAGTTTAGGGGCTAGCGGGAGGGCCTGGGAGACCCAGTACTTC	CASSLGASGRAWETQYF
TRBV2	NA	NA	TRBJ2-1	TGTGCCAGCAGGGTTGGGAACGATGAGCAGTTCTTC	CASRVGNDEQFF
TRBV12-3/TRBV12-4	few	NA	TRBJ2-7	TGTGCCAGCAGTTTGCGGAGTTCTTCCTCCTACGAGCAGTACTTC	CASSLRSSSSYEQYF
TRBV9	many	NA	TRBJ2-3	TGTGCCAGCAGCGCCCGAAATACAGATACGCAGTATTTT	CASSARNTDTQYF
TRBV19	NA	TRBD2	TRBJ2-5	TGTGCCAGTATGGGACTAGCTTCAGAGACCCAGTACTTC	CASMGLASETQYF
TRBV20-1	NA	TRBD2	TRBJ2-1	TGCAGTGCCCGAAACCTAGCGGGGGGATACAATGAGCAGTTCTTC	CSARNLAGGYNEQFF
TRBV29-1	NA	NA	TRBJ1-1	TGCAGCGTTAGGGGGTTGGGGGCCGAGGGTACTGAAGCTTTCTTT	CSVRGLGAEGTEAFF
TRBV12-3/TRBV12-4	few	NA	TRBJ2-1	TGTGCCAGCAGTTTAGACAGGGATACCTACAATGAGCAGTTCTTC	CASSLDRDTYNEQFF
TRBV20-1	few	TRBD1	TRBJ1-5	TGCAGTGCTAGCCAAGGACAGGGGAATCAGCCCCAGCATTTT	CSASQGQGNQPQHF
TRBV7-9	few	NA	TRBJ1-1	TGTGCCAGCAGCATCCCCGCGAACACTGAAGCTTTCTTT	CASSIPANTEAFF
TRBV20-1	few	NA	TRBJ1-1	TGCAGTGCTCGCCCTGGGGGGGGGAACACTGAAGCTTTCTTT	CSARPGGGNTEAFF
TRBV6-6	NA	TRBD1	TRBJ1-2	TGTGCCAGCAGTTACGGGGACAGGGGATACTATGGCTACACCTTC	CASSYGDRGYYGYTF
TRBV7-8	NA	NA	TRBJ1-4	TGTGCCAGCAGCTCCGAGGACGGGTTTAATGAAAAACTGTTTTTT	CASSSEDGFNEKLFF
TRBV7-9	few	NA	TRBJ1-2	TGTGCCAGCAGCGTGGCGGAGATAAGCTATGGCTACACCTTC	CASSVAEISYGYTF
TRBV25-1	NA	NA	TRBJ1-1	TGTGCCAGCAGTGAGGGTCCAGGGTGGAACACTGAAGCTTTCTTT	CASSEGPGWNTEAFF
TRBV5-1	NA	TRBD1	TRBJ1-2	TGCGCCAGCGGAGGGACAGGGTGGAACTATGGCTACACCTTC	CASGGTGWNYGYTF
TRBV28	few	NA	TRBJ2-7	TGTGCCAGCAGTTTAGGCGAGCGGTTGACCTACGAGCAGTACTTC	CASSLGERLTYEQYF
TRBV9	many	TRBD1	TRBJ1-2	TGTGCCAGCAGGGGACAGGTTGACTATGGCTACACCTTC	CASRGQVDYGYTF
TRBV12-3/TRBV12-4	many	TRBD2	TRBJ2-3	TGTGCCAGCAGATTAACTAGCGGAAGCACAGATACGCAGTATTTT	CASRLTSGSTDTQYF
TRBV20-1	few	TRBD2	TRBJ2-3	TGCAGTGCTAGATACGGGGGGAGCACAGATACGCAGTATTTT	CSARYGGSTDTQYF
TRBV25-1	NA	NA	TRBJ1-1	TGTGCCAGCAGTGAATATGGGATCCCCGGCGGCACTGAAGCTTTCTTT	CASSEYGIPGGTEAFF
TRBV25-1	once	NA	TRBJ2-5	TGTGCCGGCAACTCAAACAGGGCGGGGGAGCAGTACTTC	CAGNSNRAGEQYF
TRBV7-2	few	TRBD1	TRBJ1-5	TGTGCCAGCAGCCCACTAGGGACAGCTTCTAGCAATCAGCCCCAGCATTTT	CASSPLGTASSNQPQHF
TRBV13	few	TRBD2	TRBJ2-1	TGTGCCAGCAGCTTAGCCGGGACTATTACCTACAATGAGCAGTTCTTC	CASSLAGTITYNEQFF
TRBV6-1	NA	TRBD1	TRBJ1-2	TGTGCCAGCAGTGAATGGCCGGGACAGGGAGATGGCTACACCTTC	CASSEWPGQGDGYTF
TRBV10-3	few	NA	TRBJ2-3	TGTGCCATCAGTGCGCAGGGCGGCGCGTACACAGATACGCAGTATTTT	CAISAQGGAYTDTQYF
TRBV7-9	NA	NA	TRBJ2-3	TGTGCCAGCAGCACAGGGGTTACCCGGGAGGGCACAGATACGCAGTATTTT	CASSTGVTREGTDTQYF
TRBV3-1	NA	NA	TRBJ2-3	TGTGCCAGCAGCCAAGGGGTCACGCGGAGCACAGATACGCAGTATTTT	CASSQGVTRSTDTQYF
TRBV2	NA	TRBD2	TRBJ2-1	TGTGCCAGCAGCGAGACTAGCGGGGGGCGACAATACAATGAGCAGTTCTTC	CASSETSGGRQYNEQFF
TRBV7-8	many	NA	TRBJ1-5	TGTGCCAGCAGCCCCACGGCCGGTCGTCAGCCCCAGCATTTT	CASSPTAGRQPQHF
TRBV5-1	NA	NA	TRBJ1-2	TGCGCCAGCAGCGCTTTCACCGGTGGCTACACCTTC	CASSAFTGGYTF
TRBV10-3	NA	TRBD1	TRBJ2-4	TGTGCCATCAGTGAGTCTGAGGGGGCAACCAAAAACATTCAGTACTTC	CAISESEGATKNIQYF
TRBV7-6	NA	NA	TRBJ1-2	TGTGCCAGCAGCTTACTGGGGCTTGATGGCTACACCTTC	CASSLLGLDGYTF
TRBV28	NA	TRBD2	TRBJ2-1	TGTGCCAGCAGTCAGGCCTCTTTTGGTCGGCGGGAGGGCCGCTACAATGAGCAGTTCTTC	CASSQASFGRREGRYNEQFF
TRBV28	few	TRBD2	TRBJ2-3	TGTGCCAGCAGTTTTTTGCAGGGAGGGGATACGCAGTATTTT	CASSFLQGGDTQYF
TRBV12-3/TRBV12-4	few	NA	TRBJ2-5	TGTGCCAGCAGTTTTATTTTGGGGACCCAGTACTTC	CASSFILGTQYF
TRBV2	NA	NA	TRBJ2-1	TGTGCCAGCAGAAGGGACGGACCCTACAATGAGCAGTTCTTC	CASRRDGPYNEQFF
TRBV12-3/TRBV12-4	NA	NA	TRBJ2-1	TGTGCCAGCAGGCTAAGGGGGGGCTCCTACAATGAGCAGTTCTTC	CASRLRGGSYNEQFF
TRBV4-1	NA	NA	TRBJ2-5	TGCGCCAGCAGCCAAGTGGACGCCTACCAAGAGACCCAGTACTTC	CASSQVDAYQETQYF
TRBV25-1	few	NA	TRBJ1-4	TGTGCCAGCAGTGAACCCGGGGCATATGAAAAACTGTTTTTT	CASSEPGAYEKLFF
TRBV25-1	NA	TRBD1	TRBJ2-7	TGTGCCAGCAATATCCGGACAGGGGACGAGCAGTACTTC	CASNIRTGDEQYF
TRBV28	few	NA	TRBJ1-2	TGTGCCAGCAGTTCGTTTCCCAGGGTTTATGGCTACACCTTC	CASSSFPRVYGYTF
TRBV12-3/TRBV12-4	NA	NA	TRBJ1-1	TGTGCCAGCAGTTTCGCCTCCTGGAACACTGAAGCTTTCTTT	CASSFASWNTEAFF